A single sample is the source of the 32 T cell receptor beta chains below, sequenced in a study of chemoradiotherapy in HPV16-positive cancers. Clones were sequenced by immunoSEQ multiplex PCR, and TCRdb holds only the in-frame ones, with some missing. The table includes approximately 9,300 clones, 60% to 75% detected once. This specimen was collected from a patient who underwent chemoradiotherapy. These receptors all stem from a human donor with HPV-associated anogenital cancer.

This chain connects TRBV12-5 to TRBJ1-2; D gene uncertain. V was pared by 2 bases and J by 0 bases, with 16 bases between. The CDR3 sequence is 17 residues long. From germline, CDR1 is LGHNT and CDR2 FRNRAP. CDR3 sequence reads: CASGLIVTAPPNYGYTF. CDR3 DNA sequence: TGTGCTAGTGGTTTGATCGTGACGGCCCCCCCTAACTATGGCTACACCTTC.

The chain carries TRBV27 and TRBJ1-1; D ambiguous. The CDR3 spans 19 residues. Germline assignment: CDR1 MNHEY and CDR2 SMNVEV (reference sequence). V was trimmed by 3 bases and J by 5 bases, leaving 28 bases between them. CDR3 DNA sequence: TGTGCCAGCAGTTTTCATCTTGGAAGGACCCCCCGGGAGGGTACTGAAGCTTTCTTT. Its protein product is CASSFHLGRTPREGTEAFF.

The V gene is TRBV9, the J gene TRBJ1-4; D remains unclear. This CDR3 is 15 amino acids long. Trimming shortened V by 0 bases and J by 4 bases, and 10 bases separated the two germline ends. The germline V gene has CDR1 SGDLS and CDR2 YYNGEE. The CDR3 DNA follows: TGTGCCAGCAGCGTAGCGGGAGGGTTTAATGAAAAACTGTTTTTT. Its protein product is CASSVAGGFNEKLFF.

The chain carries TRBV25-1 and TRBJ1-4; the D gene is possibly TRBD1 (5 bases). Germline V gene data show CDR1 as MGHDK and CDR2 as SYGVNS. Trimming removed 3 bases at V and 6 bases at J, with 17 bases between. The CDR3 contains 16 residues. The CDR3 DNA reads TGTGCCAGCAGTGACCCCCGTCGGGGCGAGGATGAAAAACTGTTTTTT. Its protein product is CASSDPRRGEDEKLFF.

In DNA form, the CDR3 reads TGTGCCAGCAGGACCATAAGACCTGAAGCTTTCTTT. This codes for CASRTIRPEAFF. This sequence joins TRBV28 and TRBJ1-1, with D hard to call. Trimming shortened V by 6 bases and J by 6 bases, and 11 bases separated the two germline ends. The CDR3 is 12 amino acids. Germline CDR1 MDHEN, CDR2 SYDVKM.

This clone was seen once. The gene calls are TRBV28 and TRBJ2-7; TRBD1 agrees at 10 bases. Germline CDR1 and CDR2: MDHEN and SYDVKM. The CDR3 contains 14 residues. Trimming removed 6 bases from V and 1 base from J; junction bases left unmatched: 3. The CDR3 here is CASRPDRGSYEQYF. The CDR3 nucleotides are TGTGCCAGCAGACCGGACAGGGGGTCCTACGAGCAGTACTTC.

The rearrangement joins TRBV4-1 to TRBJ1-1, with TRBD1 as a possible D gene (6 bases). V was cut by 5 bases and J by 1 base, with 14 bases left in between. The CDR3 runs 15 residues. CDR1 and CDR2 from the germline V gene are MGHRA and YSYEKL. The CDR3 nucleotides are TGCGCCAGCAGCTCACACAGGGTCTCGAACACTGAAGCTTTCTTT. Translated, it gives CASSSHRVSNTEAFF.

The table lists this clone with a count of one. The CDR3 reads CASSYSRRLSNYGYTF. In DNA, the CDR3 is TGTGCCAGCAGTTACTCGAGACGGTTATCTAACTATGGCTACACCTTC. This chain connects TRBV6-5 to TRBJ1-2; D uncertain. The CDR3 length is 16 residues. CDR1 is MNHEY, CDR2 SVGAGI, per germline. V lost 0 bases, J lost 0 bases, and 11 bases lay in between.

This chain uses TRBV7-2 with TRBJ1-6; 8 bases line up with TRBD1. V dropped 5 bases and J dropped 5; count of bases not matched to a gene: 11. CDR1 is SGHTA and CDR2 is FQGNSA in the germline V gene. The CDR3 has 17 amino acids. CDR3 region: CASSPSRTGRNNSPLHF. The CDR3 coding sequence is TGTGCCAGCAGCCCCTCCCGGACAGGGAGAAATAATTCACCCCTCCACTTT.

The chain employs TRBV4-3 and TRBJ2-3, with D perhaps given as TRBD1 or TRBD2 (6 bases each). In germline, CDR1 is LGHNA, CDR2 YSLEER. Trimming left V 3 bases short and J 0 bases short, with 13 bases between. The CDR3 runs 16 residues. The CDR3 DNA sequence: TGCGCCAGCAGCCAGGAGGGGGGCTCTAGCACAGATACGCAGTATTTT. It is translated as CASSQEGGSSTDTQYF.

The chain combines TRBV7-2 with TRBJ2-7, with 7 bases that match TRBD2. Germline V CDR1 and CDR2: SGHTA, FQGNSA. J lost 5 bases, V lost 2 bases, and 15 bases had no gene match. This CDR3 region has 17 residues. The CDR3 spells CASSLYGVFGRGNEQYF. DNA for the CDR3: TGTGCCAGCAGCTTATATGGTGTGTTCGGGCGGGGGAACGAGCAGTACTTC.

This sequence joins TRBV29-1 and TRBJ1-1, with 7 bases lining up with TRBD1. Trimming cost V 6 bases and J 1 base; bases outside gene matches: 5. Germline assignment: CDR1 SQVTM and CDR2 ANQGSEA. The CDR3 has 13 residues. The CDR3 is CSVLTGANTEAFF. As DNA, the CDR3 is TGCAGCGTCCTAACAGGGGCGAACACTGAAGCTTTCTTT. Full variable domain (missing parts from reference TRBV29-1 and TRBJ1-1): SAVISQKPSRDICQRGTSLTIQCQVDSQVTMMFWYRQQPGQSLTLIATANQGSEATYESGFVIDKFPISRPNLTFSTLTVSNMSPEDSSIYLCSVLTGANTEAFFGQGTRLTVV.

The genes are TRBV4-3 and TRBJ1-1, with D unresolved. Germline CDR1 reads LGHNA; CDR2 reads YSLEER. The CDR3 spans 13 residues. V lost 2 bases and J 1 base, leaving 5 bases between the germline ends. The CDR3 loop reads CASSQNGNTEAFF. The CDR3 DNA reads as TGCGCCAGCAGCCAAAATGGGAACACTGAAGCTTTCTTT.

V gene TRBV30 combines with J gene TRBJ1-6; TRBD1 matches at 10 bases. CDR3 length: 14 amino acids. The ends lost 5 bases at V and 8 bases at J; junction bases unmatched: 6. Looked up from germline, CDR1 is GTSNPN and CDR2 is SVGIG (reference sequence). The CDR3 sequence: CAWQVGTGDSPLHF. Here the CDR3 DNA reads TGTGCCTGGCAGGTCGGGACAGGGGATTCACCCCTCCACTTT.

J is TRBJ2-5 and V is TRBV2, with 13 nucleotides matching TRBD2. Unmatched junction bases numbered 8, after V lost 6 bases and J lost 4 bases. Germline CDR1 reads SNHLY; CDR2 reads FYNNEI. The CDR3 runs to 16 residues. The CDR3 nucleotides are TGTGCCAGCAGGGGACTAGCGGGGACGCCTGGAGAGACCCAGTACTTC. Protein: CASRGLAGTPGETQYF.

The CDR3 nucleotides are TGCGCCAGCAGCTTGGCCGCGAGGGCCTCTGGAAACACCATATATTTT. This gives the protein CASSLAARASGNTIYF. The chain employs TRBV5-1 and TRBJ1-3; D is ambiguous. The CDR3 length is 16 residues. Germline-derived CDR1 and CDR2 are SGHRS and YFSETQ. Trimming removed 0 bases from V and 0 bases from J, with 10 bases in between. The complete variable domain, with remaining parts taken from reference TRBV5-1 and TRBJ1-3, reads KAGVTQTPRYLIKTRGQQVTLSCSPISGHRSVSWYQQTPGQGLQFLFEYFSETQRNKGNFPGRFSGRQFSNSRSEMNVSTLELGDSALYLCASSLAARASGNTIYFGEGSWLTVV.

This clone was seen a handful of times. The rearrangement uses TRBV2 and TRBJ2-2, with a tentative D call TRBD2 (5 bases). Germline values: CDR1 SNHLY, CDR2 FYNNEI. Deletions cut 8 bases from V and 4 bases from J, with 20 bases between. CDR3 length equals 16 residues. Here the CDR3 DNA reads TGTGCCAGCCGAAGTGCGGACGAGGGATTCACCGGGGAGCTGTTTTTT. This sequence encodes CASRSADEGFTGELFF. Looking up the rest from reference TRBV2 and TRBJ2-2 gives the full variable domain: EPEVTQTPSHQVTQMGQEVILRCVPISNHLYFYWYRQILGQKVEFLVSFYNNEISEKSEIFDDQFSVERPDGSNFTLKIRSTKLEDSAMYFCASRSADEGFTGELFFGEGSRLTVL.

J is TRBJ2-2 and V is TRBV5-4, with D hard to call. V was pared by 0 bases and J by 0 bases, with 9 bases between. The CDR3 contains 16 residues. Germline-derived CDR1 and CDR2 are SGHNT and YYREEE (reference sequence). The CDR3 region is CASSLGYGPNTGELFF. CDR3 nucleotide sequence: TGTGCCAGCAGCTTGGGGTATGGTCCGAACACCGGGGAGCTGTTTTTT.

V and J are TRBV23-1 and TRBJ1-2, with D perhaps matching TRBD1 (6 bases). TRBV23-1 is marked as an open reading frame, function uncertain. V shed 8 bases and J shed 3 bases, with 10 bases lying between them. The CDR3 is 12 amino acids. The CDR3: CASGQYYYGYTF. DNA for the CDR3: TGCGCCAGCGGACAGTACTACTATGGCTACACCTTC.

This clone turned up a few times. The chain is built from TRBV10-3 and TRBJ2-1; 8 nucleotides agree with TRBD1. This CDR3 spans 14 amino acids. J gave up 8 bases and V 5 bases, and 8 bases lay outside the gene matches. The germline gives CDR1 ENHRY, CDR2 SYGVKD. CDR3 amino acids: CAISSPGGRDEQFF. For the CDR3, the DNA is TGTGCCATCAGTTCTCCAGGGGGCAGGGATGAGCAGTTCTTC.

The chain uses TRBV9 and TRBJ1-5; D not resolved. The V gene lost 0 bases and the J gene lost 6 bases, with 10 bases spanning the gap. The CDR3 length is 14 residues. CDR1 and CDR2 (germline): SGDLS, YYNGEE. As DNA, the CDR3 is TGTGCCAGCAGCGTAGGGGGTCATCCTCAGCCCCAGCATTTT. Residues: CASSVGGHPQPQHF.

CDR3 nucleotides: TGCGCCAGCAGCGCCCAGATGAGCTCCTACAATGAGCAGTTCTTC. Translation gives CASSAQMSSYNEQFF. The V call is TRBV5-1, the J call TRBJ2-1; D remains ambiguous. Looked up from germline, CDR1 is SGHRS and CDR2 is YFSETQ. CDR3 length: 15 amino acids. Trimming took 4 bases from V and 0 from J, leaving 11 bases between them.

The table lists this clone with a few counts. This rearrangement joins TRBV27 to TRBJ1-1; D gene ambiguous. This CDR3 contains 14 residues. Trimming pared 6 bases from V and 0 bases from J, leaving 11 bases between. Germline values: CDR1 MNHEY, CDR2 SMNVEV (reference sequence). The CDR3 bases are TGTGCCAGCAGACCCTCTGTAATGAACACTGAAGCTTTCTTT. It translates to CASRPSVMNTEAFF.

V gene TRBV7-8 combines with J gene TRBJ2-1; 7 bases map to TRBD1. Unmatched junction bases numbered 11, after V lost 5 bases and J lost 7 bases. CDR3 length equals 15 residues. Germline CDR1 SGHVS, CDR2 FQNEAQ. CDR3 coding DNA: TGTGCCAGCAGCGGGCACAGGGGTCACCCAAATGAGCAGTTCTTC. Translation: CASSGHRGHPNEQFF.

The gene calls are TRBV25-1 and TRBJ2-7, with TRBD2 matching over 11 bases. This CDR3 is built from 17 residues. Germline values: CDR1 MGHDK, CDR2 SYGVNS. Losses at the gene ends were 3 bases for V and 5 bases for J; bases not matched to a gene: 12. The CDR3 region has the DNA TGTGCCAGCAGTGATTTTAGCGGGGGGGCCGCCATGAACGAGCAGTACTTC. Amino acids: CASSDFSGGAAMNEQYF.

The chain carries TRBV30 and TRBJ1-6; weak D call: TRBD1 (5 bases). Germline V lookup: CDR1 GTSNPN, CDR2 SVGIG (reference sequence). The ends were cut back, 1 base at V and 10 bases at J, with 14 bases in the middle. The CDR3 has 14 amino acids. The CDR3 here is CAWSAGGLVSPLHF. Written as DNA, the CDR3 is TGTGCCTGGAGTGCTGGGGGATTGGTGTCACCCCTCCACTTT.

This clone occurred once. The rearrangement links TRBV11-2 to TRBJ2-3; D is perhaps TRBD1 (7 bases). Trimming removed 5 bases at V and 5 bases at J, with 14 bases between. The CDR3 contains 14 residues. Per germline, CDR1 SGHAT and CDR2 FQNNGV. CDR3 in amino acids: CASSLNRGGDTQYF. The CDR3, as DNA: TGTGCCAGCAGCCTCAACAGGGGAGGAGATACGCAGTATTTT.

V usage is TRBV10-3 and J usage is TRBJ2-6; TRBD1 matches 8 bases. This CDR3 is 18 amino acids long. The V segment lost 10 bases and the J segment 1 base; nucleotides outside the gene matches: 15. Germline V lookup: CDR1 ENHRY, CDR2 SYGVKD. The CDR3 loop reads CATLETPRTGSGANVLTF. For the CDR3, the DNA is TGTGCCACCCTCGAAACCCCCAGGACAGGGTCTGGGGCCAACGTCCTGACTTTC.

This sequence joins TRBV4-1 and TRBJ1-2; 8 nucleotides agree with TRBD1. Unmatched junction bases numbered 4, after V lost 0 bases and J lost 4 bases. The germline gives CDR1 MGHRA, CDR2 YSYEKL. The CDR3 has 15 amino acids. The CDR3 DNA is TGCGCCAGCAGCCAAGATCGGGGGACAGGCTATGGCTACACCTTC. Translation gives CASSQDRGTGYGYTF.

The chain links TRBV27 to TRBJ1-4; D is unclear. The germline gives CDR1 MNHEY, CDR2 SMNVEV (reference sequence). Trimming pared 5 bases from V and 7 bases from J, leaving 17 bases between. The CDR3 totals 15 residues. The CDR3: CASSPRLMGSEKLFF. CDR3 in DNA: TGTGCCAGCAGTCCCCGATTGATGGGTAGTGAAAAACTGTTTTTT.

The V and J genes are TRBV7-2 and TRBJ1-2; D gene unclear. V lost 1 base and J lost 8, with 5 bases in between. Germline-derived CDR1 and CDR2 are SGHTA and FQGNSA. This CDR3 has 11 amino acids. DNA of the CDR3: TGTGCCAGCAGCTTAGGAGGGGGCTACACCTTC. Translation gives CASSLGGGYTF.

The chain joins TRBV27 to TRBJ1-5; a possible D gene is TRBD1 (6 bases). With 2 bases removed from V and 6 bases from J, the gap between germline ends came to 14 bases. This CDR3 region has 15 residues. CDR1 and CDR2 (germline): MNHEY, SMNVEV (reference sequence). The CDR3 reads CASSLKEGGFQPQHF. CDR3 DNA sequence: TGTGCCAGCAGTTTAAAAGAGGGGGGGTTTCAGCCCCAGCATTTT.